This TCR beta chain emerged from a study of blood T cell repertoires in COVID-19. For the study at large: Some COVID-19 samples were acute and others convalescent; all came from the United States, Italy and Spain. In each case, the material was cDNA or gDNA derived from T cells, B-cell-depleted T cells, or PBMCs.

This CDR3 spans 16 amino acids. Under the authors' procedure: Reference gene primer amplification yielded estimated nucleated cell counts. The assay was immunoSEQ multiplex PCR, and TCRdb's table has in-frame clones only and misses some. V, J and clone size reflect that table, while D and trimming were determined from the DNA. The table shows 300,000 to 350,000 clones, with approximately 90% occurring only once. This clone was recorded only once. Sequencing input: peripheral blood. The chain couples TRBV12-1 to TRBJ2-7; no check of the table's D call, TRBD2, against the DNA was made. TRBV12-1 is given as a pseudogene. The sequence came from a man between 18 and 29 years old with active or convalescent COVID-19. CDR3 loop: CASSFVPGRTSYEQYF. The CDR3 DNA follows: TGTGCCAGCAGCTTTGTCCCAGGGAGGACCTCCTACGAGCAGTACTTC.